A selection of T cell receptor beta chains follows, all from one sample in a study of blood T cell repertoires in COVID-19. The table came from immunoSEQ multiplex PCR; TCRdb's copy has only in-frame clones and leaves some out. The sample has about 280,000 clones, roughly 87% seen once; the top ten hold about 6%. Material: PBMCs or T cells enriched from blood (not recorded which). These receptors were obtained from a woman in her thirties or forties who had recovered from COVID-19. Both conserved end residues are part of each CDR3. A D gene is named only where the DNA matches it firmly. Clone sizes are given selectively: once, few, many, or a class where the clone is expanded.

clone size,D gene,V gene,J gene,CDR3 protein,CDR3 DNA
NA,TRBD1,TRBV14,TRBJ1-1,CASSRGQGADLNTEAFF,TGTGCCAGCAGCCGGGGACAGGGGGCCGATTTGAACACTGAAGCTTTCTTT
NA,NA,TRBV20-1,TRBJ1-5,CSASDRNQPQHF,TGCAGTGCTAGTGATCGGAATCAGCCCCAGCATTTT
NA,TRBD2,TRBV19,TRBJ2-7,CASSSGGGDYEQYF,TGTGCCAGTAGTAGCGGCGGGGGGGACTACGAGCAGTACTTC
NA,NA,TRBV11-2,TRBJ2-1,CASSLALVTNEQFF,TGTGCCAGCAGCTTAGCCCTAGTCACCAATGAGCAGTTCTTC
NA,NA,TRBV28,TRBJ2-3,CASGGTLGRDTQYF,TGTGCCAGCGGCGGGACTCTGGGGCGGGATACGCAGTATTTT
NA,NA,TRBV7-2,TRBJ2-3,CASSLEWRGGTDTQYF,TGTGCCAGCAGCCTGGAATGGCGGGGCGGCACAGATACGCAGTATTTT
NA,NA,TRBV24-1,TRBJ2-5,CATSDLQPGFQETQYF,TGTGCCACCAGTGATTTGCAGCCAGGGTTCCAAGAGACCCAGTACTTC
NA,NA,TRBV5-1,TRBJ1-3,CASSRLGGALSGNTIYF,TGCGCCAGCAGCCGGCTTGGGGGGGCCCTCTCTGGAAACACCATATATTTT
NA,NA,TRBV7-8,TRBJ1-4,CASSLSGAGEKLFF,TGTGCCAGCAGCTTATCAGGGGCAGGGGAAAAACTGTTTTTT
NA,TRBD2,TRBV20-1,TRBJ2-2,CSASPSGRITGELFF,TGCAGTGCTAGTCCCAGCGGGAGGATCACCGGGGAGCTGTTTTTT
once,TRBD2,TRBV27,TRBJ2-7,CASSLWLAGGSYEQYF,TGTGCCAGCAGTTTATGGCTAGCGGGAGGGAGCTACGAGCAGTACTTC